This T cell receptor (beta chain) was sequenced during a study of blood T cells in healthy people across ages. Next came a second PCR, run for about 6 to 12 cycles, which used a sample-barcoded 5' primer along with a J-beta primer mix. TCRdb fed the 5' RACE reads into MiXCR, producing one record per CDR3 protein. The table includes more than 1.4 million distinct CDR3 sequences, 40% to 50% detected once. Notes on this clonotype: The antigen is unknown.

Study outcomes and limitations: There were more naive CD4+ cells and higher diversity in long-lived donors than in aged donors.

CDR3 length: 15 residues. V lost 6 bases, J lost 5 bases, and 10 bases stayed unmatched. Per germline, CDR1 DFQATT and CDR2 SNEGSKA (reference sequence). The draw of peripheral blood yielded approximately 10 milliliters from each donor. Total RNA was isolated from each sample in quantities of at least 5 micrograms. V usage is TRBV20-1 and J usage is TRBJ2-7, with 13 bases aligning to TRBD2. Sample: blood. The TCR originated in a woman between 18 and 30 years old in good health. The CDR3 sequence is CSASAGTSGTDEQYF. In nucleotides, the CDR3 is TGCAGTGCGAGCGCCGGGACTAGCGGGACCGACGAGCAGTACTTC.